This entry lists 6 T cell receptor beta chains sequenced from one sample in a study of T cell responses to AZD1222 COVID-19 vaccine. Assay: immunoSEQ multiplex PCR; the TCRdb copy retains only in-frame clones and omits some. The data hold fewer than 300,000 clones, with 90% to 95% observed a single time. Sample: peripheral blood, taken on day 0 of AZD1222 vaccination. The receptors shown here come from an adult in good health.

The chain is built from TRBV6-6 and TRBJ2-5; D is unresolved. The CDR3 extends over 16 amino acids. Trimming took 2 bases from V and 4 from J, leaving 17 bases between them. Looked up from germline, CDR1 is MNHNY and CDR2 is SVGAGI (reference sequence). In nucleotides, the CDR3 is TGTGCCAGCAGTTACCATTCCGGCCGCCTGGGAGAGACCCAGTACTTC. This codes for CASSYHSGRLGETQYF.

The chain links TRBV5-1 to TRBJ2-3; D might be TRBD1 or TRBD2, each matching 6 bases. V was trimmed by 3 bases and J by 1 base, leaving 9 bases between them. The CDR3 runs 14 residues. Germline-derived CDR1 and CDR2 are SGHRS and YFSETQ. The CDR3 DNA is TGCGCCAGCAGCTCCGGGGGCGGCACAGATACGCAGTATTTT. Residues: CASSSGGGTDTQYF.

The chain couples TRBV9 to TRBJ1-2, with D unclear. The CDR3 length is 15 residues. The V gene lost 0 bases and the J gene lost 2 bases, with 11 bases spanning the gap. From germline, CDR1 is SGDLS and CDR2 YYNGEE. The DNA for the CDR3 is TGTGCCAGCAGCGTAGGCGGAGTGGGGAACTATGGCTACACCTTC. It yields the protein CASSVGGVGNYGYTF.

The CDR3 coding sequence is TGTGCCAGCAGCTACGGGAGGGGGTCCTACAATGAGCAGTTCTTC. This sequence encodes CASSYGRGSYNEQFF. The rearrangement uses TRBV7-8 and TRBJ2-1; 8 bases are a match to TRBD2. The CDR3 loop spans 15 amino acids. Germline CDR1 SGHVS, CDR2 FQNEAQ. J lost 1 base, V lost 4 bases, and 3 bases had no gene match.

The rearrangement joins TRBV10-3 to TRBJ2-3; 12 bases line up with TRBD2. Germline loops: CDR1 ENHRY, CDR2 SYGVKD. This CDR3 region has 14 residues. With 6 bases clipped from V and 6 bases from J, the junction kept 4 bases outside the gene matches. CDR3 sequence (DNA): TGTGCCATCAGCCCACTAGCGGGAGGTGATACGCAGTATTTT. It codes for CAISPLAGGDTQYF.

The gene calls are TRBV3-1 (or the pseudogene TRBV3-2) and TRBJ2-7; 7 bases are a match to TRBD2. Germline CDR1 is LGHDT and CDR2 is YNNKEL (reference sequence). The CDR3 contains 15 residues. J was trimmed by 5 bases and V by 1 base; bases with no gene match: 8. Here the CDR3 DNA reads TGTGCCAGCAGCCAAGTGACGGGAGGCCGAGACGAGCAGTACTTC. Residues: CASSQVTGGRDEQYF.